The 25 T cell receptor beta chains below all came from one sample that was sequenced in a study of OX40 agonist ivuxolimab in advanced cancers. Sequenced by immunoSEQ multiplex PCR; TCRdb stores in-frame clones only, minus some. The profile covers 9,000 to 15,000 clones, with approximately 87% appearing a single time and roughly 49% taken by the ten largest. Sequenced here: CD4+ or CD8+ T cells sorted from blood, sampled in a trial of the OX40 agonist ivuxolimab. The receptors originated from an adult with an advanced solid tumor such as melanoma, head and neck, liver or kidney cancer.

This sequence joins TRBV27 and TRBJ1-5; tentative D call: TRBD1 (6 bases). This CDR3 has 17 amino acids. Trimming removed 3 bases from V and 0 bases from J, with 15 bases in between. Germline lookup yields CDR1 MNHEY and CDR2 SMNVEV (reference sequence). The CDR3 region is CASSFTWGALSNQPQHF. DNA for the CDR3: TGTGCCAGCAGTTTCACCTGGGGGGCGCTTAGCAATCAGCCCCAGCATTTT.

This chain connects TRBV7-6 to TRBJ2-6; the match to TRBD1 covers 7 bases. Germline lookup yields CDR1 SGHVS and CDR2 FNYEAQ. This CDR3 spans 15 amino acids. After removal of 5 bases from V and 4 bases from J, the junction contained 5 bases not matched to a gene. CDR3 sequence reads: CASSVQGSGANVLTF. The CDR3, as DNA: TGTGCCAGCAGCGTACAGGGGTCCGGGGCCAACGTCCTGACTTTC. Together with reference TRBV7-6 and TRBJ2-6, the CDR3 gives the full variable domain: GAGVSQSPRYKVTKRGQDVALRCDPISGHVSLYWYRQALGQGPEFLTYFNYEAQQDKSGLPNDRFSAERPEGSISTLTIQRTEQRDSAMYRCASSVQGSGANVLTFGAGSRLTVL.

A single count supports this clone. The chain has TRBV27 and TRBJ1-5, with 10 bases lining up with TRBD1. Germline values: CDR1 MNHEY, CDR2 SMNVEV (reference sequence). The CDR3 covers 15 residues. V dropped 4 bases and J dropped 6; count of bases not matched to a gene: 6. The DNA of the CDR3 is TGTGCCAGCAGTTCCGGGACAGGGGCGCGTCAGCCCCAGCATTTT. Protein product: CASSSGTGARQPQHF.

The chain links TRBV4-1 to TRBJ2-7; D is ambiguous. Germline loops: CDR1 MGHRA, CDR2 YSYEKL. Trimming cost V 0 bases and J 0 bases, with 9 bases left between them. The CDR3 spans 15 residues. This chain's CDR3 is CASSQEGLSSYEQYF. In DNA, the CDR3 is TGCGCCAGCAGCCAAGAGGGCCTAAGCTCCTACGAGCAGTACTTC.

V gene TRBV5-1 combines with J gene TRBJ2-3, with a tentative D call TRBD2 (6 bases). Trimming took 2 bases from V and 1 from J, leaving 14 bases between them. The CDR3 length is 16 residues. CDR1 is SGHRS, CDR2 YFSETQ, per germline. As DNA, the CDR3 is TGCGCCAGCAGCTTAAACGGACTAACGGGCACAGATACGCAGTATTTT. It specifies CASSLNGLTGTDTQYF.

The chain combines TRBV7-6 with TRBJ2-1, with D possibly being TRBD2 (6 bases). The CDR3 spans 14 residues. V was shortened by 5 bases and J by 8 bases, with 16 bases between the two germline ends. Germline V CDR1 and CDR2: SGHVS, FNYEAQ. The CDR3 sequence is CASSPGTPGDEQFF. CDR3 DNA: TGTGCCAGCAGCCCCGGGACTCCCGGCGATGAGCAGTTCTTC.

The chain links TRBV7-9 to TRBJ2-5; D is possibly TRBD1 (7 bases). This CDR3 has 15 residues. Germline V CDR1 and CDR2: SEHNR, FQNEAQ (reference sequence). V lost 2 bases to trimming and J lost 7 bases, with 17 bases between them. CDR3: CASSLPPDRRGTQYF. The CDR3 DNA reads as TGTGCCAGCAGCTTACCCCCGGACAGGAGGGGGACCCAGTACTTC. Combining the CDR3 with reference TRBV7-9 and TRBJ2-5 gives the whole variable domain DTGVSQNPRHKITKRGQNVTFRCDPISEHNRLYWYRQTLGQGPEFLTYFQNEAQLEKSRLLSDRFSAERPKGSFSTLEIQRTEQGDSAMYLCASSLPPDRRGTQYFGPGTRLLVL.

The rearrangement links TRBV5-6 to TRBJ2-5, with TRBD1 matching 9 bases. CDR3 size: 17 residues. V trimming: 2 bases; J trimming: 3 bases; junction bases outside the gene matches: 11. Germline CDR1 SGHDT, CDR2 YYEEEE. The CDR3 DNA follows: TGTGCCAGCAGCTTCTACAGGGGGCGGGCCGTAGAAGAGACCCAGTACTTC. Translated: CASSFYRGRAVEETQYF.

This clone has more than one count but fewer than ten. J is TRBJ2-1 and V is TRBV29-1; no clear D. Trimming pared 0 bases from V and 8 bases from J, leaving 11 bases between. The CDR3 consists of 13 residues. The germline V gene encodes CDR1 SQVTM and CDR2 ANQGSEA. DNA of the CDR3: TGCAGCGTTGAAGATCGGGTAGCCGATGAGCAGTTCTTC. This translates into CSVEDRVADEQFF.

This chain links TRBV4-2 with TRBJ2-1; the D gene is possibly TRBD1 (6 bases). CDR3 length: 12 residues. Trimming left V 4 bases short and J 7 bases short, with 8 bases between. CDR1 is LGHNA, CDR2 YNFKEQ, per germline. CDR3 DNA: TGTGCCAGCAGCCCTACAGGGAATGAGCAGTTCTTC. Protein product: CASSPTGNEQFF.

This sequence joins TRBV27 and TRBJ2-1; TRBD2 matches 8 bases. The CDR3 length is 14 residues. Germline CDR1 MNHEY, CDR2 SMNVEV (reference sequence). J was trimmed by 9 bases and V by 8 bases; bases with no gene match: 12. This CDR3 is CASSSLAGSIEQFF. The CDR3 DNA sequence: TGTGCCAGCTCTAGTCTAGCGGGCTCAATTGAGCAGTTCTTC.

The chain uses TRBV7-9 and TRBJ2-5; D call uncertain. CDR3 length equals 13 residues. In germline, CDR1 is SEHNR, CDR2 FQNEAQ (reference sequence). The V gene lost 1 base and the J gene lost 5 bases, with 8 bases spanning the gap. In nucleotides, the CDR3 is TGTGCCAGCAGCTTAGAGTTGGCGGAGACCCAGTACTTC. Translation gives CASSLELAETQYF.

This clone has just one count. The genes are TRBV27 and TRBJ1-2; D call uncertain. Trimming left V 3 bases short and J 2 bases short, with 7 bases between. This CDR3 has 13 residues. Germline V lookup: CDR1 MNHEY, CDR2 SMNVEV (reference sequence). The CDR3 protein is CASSFRGNYGYTF. CDR3 DNA sequence: TGTGCCAGCAGTTTTCGGGGAAACTATGGCTACACCTTC.

J is TRBJ2-5 and V is TRBV11-2; 9 nucleotides align to TRBD2. The J segment lost 5 bases and the V segment lost 1 base, leaving 11 bases of the junction unmatched. This CDR3 is built from 17 residues. Germline V gene sequence: CDR1 SGHAT, CDR2 FQNNGV. The CDR3 coding sequence is TGTGCCAGCAGCTTAGTCCCTAGCGGGACCTTTGGGGAGACCCAGTACTTC. It codes for CASSLVPSGTFGETQYF.

The chain joins TRBV6-6 to TRBJ2-7, with TRBD2 matching over 10 bases. This CDR3 is built from 15 residues. With 6 bases clipped from V and 7 bases from J, the junction kept 12 bases outside the gene matches. Germline V gives CDR1 MNHNY, CDR2 SVGAGI (reference sequence). The CDR3 DNA sequence: TGTGCCAGCAGATCAAGCGGGAGGGCCATCTTTGAGCAGTACTTC. This encodes CASRSSGRAIFEQYF.

The CDR3 DNA sequence: TGTGCCAGCAGTTTAGTCCGGGGGAAACATGAGACCCAGTACTTC. Its translation: CASSLVRGKHETQYF. The rearrangement joins TRBV28 to TRBJ2-5, with D possibly TRBD2 on 6 matching bases. This CDR3 contains 15 residues. The germline V gene encodes CDR1 MDHEN and CDR2 SYDVKM. V lost 2 bases to trimming and J lost 5 bases, with 15 bases between them. The whole variable domain, filled in from reference TRBV28 and TRBJ2-5, reads DVKVTQSSRYLVKRTGEKVFLECVQDMDHENMFWYRQDPGLGLRLIYFSYDVKMKEKGDIPEGYSVSREKKERFSLILESASTNQTSMYLCASSLVRGKHETQYFGPGTRLLVL.

This chain links TRBV11-3 with TRBJ2-1, with D possibly matching TRBD2 (5 bases). Germline assignment: CDR1 SGHNT and CDR2 YENEEA. The CDR3 is 16 residues long. V was pared by 2 bases and J by 4 bases, with 15 bases between. CDR3 protein: CASSLSEDSFYNEQFF. CDR3 nucleotides: TGTGCCAGCAGCTTATCAGAGGACTCCTTTTACAATGAGCAGTTCTTC.

This clone was seen more than once but under ten times. V gene TRBV2 combines with J gene TRBJ2-7; D perhaps matches TRBD1 (6 bases). The CDR3 loop spans 12 amino acids. Trimming stripped 6 bases from V and 7 bases from J, with 13 bases between. Germline lookup yields CDR1 SNHLY and CDR2 FYNNEI. In DNA form, the CDR3 reads TGTGCCAGCAGGGCAGGGGCTCGTGAGCAGTACTTC. Translation: CASRAGAREQYF.

This clone occurred once. The chain recombines TRBV29-1 with TRBJ2-1; 9 nucleotides agree with TRBD2. There are 17 residues in the CDR3. Germline-derived CDR1 and CDR2 are SQVTM and ANQGSEA. J gave up 0 bases and V 7 bases, and 13 bases lay outside the gene matches. Here the CDR3 reads CSGSGGRAPSSYNEQFF. As DNA, the CDR3 is TGCAGCGGTTCGGGCGGGAGGGCCCCCAGCTCCTACAATGAGCAGTTCTTC.

The genes are TRBV4-3 and TRBJ2-1, with D unresolved. Germline CDR1 LGHNA, CDR2 YSLEER. The CDR3 covers 13 residues. Trimming took off 3 bases at V and 5 bases at J, with 8 bases between the two ends. This chain's CDR3 is CASSHPPHNEQFF. The DNA for the CDR3 is TGCGCCAGCAGCCACCCCCCCCACAATGAGCAGTTCTTC.

The CDR3 region is CASSLFGQSKGEYF. The CDR3, as DNA: TGTGCCAGCAGTTTATTTGGTCAGTCGAAAGGGGAGTACTTC. The chain couples TRBV28 to TRBJ2-7; a weak D match, TRBD1 (5 bases). CDR1 is MDHEN and CDR2 is SYDVKM in the germline V gene. This CDR3 is 14 amino acids long. V was clipped by 1 base and J by 11 bases, with 18 bases between them.

The chain employs TRBV29-1 and TRBJ2-1; no clear D. Germline CDR1 and CDR2: SQVTM and ANQGSEA. The CDR3 length is 10 residues. V was clipped by 1 base and J by 12 bases, with 7 bases between them. The CDR3 DNA sequence: TGCAGCGTTGAAGGGTTGGCGCAGTTCTTC. It yields the protein CSVEGLAQFF.

This sequence joins TRBV19 and TRBJ2-1, with 12 positions matching TRBD2. Germline-derived CDR1 and CDR2 are LNHDA and SQIVND (reference sequence). J was trimmed by 7 bases and V by 5 bases; bases with no gene match: 12. The CDR3 runs to 17 residues. The CDR3 loop is CASSAGETSGRINEQFF. CDR3 sequence (DNA): TGTGCCAGTAGTGCTGGCGAAACTAGCGGGAGGATTAATGAGCAGTTCTTC.

This clone is deemed medium-sized. This chain joins TRBV2 and TRBJ1-3, with D possibly matching TRBD1 (5 bases). This CDR3 is built from 16 residues. V lost 4 bases and J lost 4, with 17 bases in between. The germline V gene has CDR1 SNHLY and CDR2 FYNNEI. In DNA, the CDR3 is TGTGCCAGCAGTGGGGTTGATGGGGCGCGAGGAAACACCATATATTTT. Protein sequence: CASSGVDGARGNTIYF.

This clone was found a few times. The chain carries TRBV6-1 and TRBJ2-7; 9 nucleotides agree with TRBD2. Germline trimming cut 4 bases from V and 9 bases from J; bases unmatched to any gene: 10. Germline CDR1 reads MNHNS; CDR2 reads SASEGT. This CDR3 contains 14 residues. As DNA, the CDR3 is TGTGCCAGCAGTGGGGCAGCGGGGGGTCTTGGGCAGTACTTC. It encodes CASSGAAGGLGQYF.